The 24 T cell receptor beta chains reported below all come from one sample, sequenced in a study of blood T cell repertoires in COVID-19. Assay used: immunoSEQ multiplex PCR; TCRdb lists only in-frame clones, some missing. The sample consists of roughly 240,000 clones, more than 75% of them appearing once. The sequenced sample consisted of peripheral blood. These receptors were collected from an elderly woman with COVID-19, enrolled during active disease.

The V call is TRBV7-9, the J call TRBJ1-1; the match to TRBD1 covers 7 bases. Unmatched junction bases numbered 14, after V lost 5 bases and J lost 8 bases. Germline loops: CDR1 SEHNR, CDR2 FQNEAQ (reference sequence). The CDR3 extends over 15 amino acids. CDR3 protein: CASSHDLDRVREAFF. The CDR3 bases are TGTGCCAGCAGCCATGATCTAGACAGGGTGAGGGAAGCTTTCTTT.

A word on this clone: Other DNA sequences within the sample encode an identical CDR3. V usage is TRBV10-3 and J usage is TRBJ2-1; TRBD2 might be the D (6 bases). The CDR3 length is 16 residues. The V gene's germline CDR1 is ENHRY and CDR2 SYGVKD. V lost 0 bases, J lost 0 bases, and 9 bases lay in between. The CDR3 is CAISESGGASYNEQFF. CDR3 coding DNA: TGTGCCATCAGTGAGTCCGGCGGGGCCTCCTACAATGAGCAGTTCTTC.

This chain connects TRBV5-4 to TRBJ2-2; 8 bases line up with TRBD2. V lost 0 bases to trimming and J lost 7 bases; unmatched junction nucleotides: 5. Germline lookup yields CDR1 SGHNT and CDR2 YYREEE (reference sequence). The CDR3 contains 15 residues. The CDR3 sequence is CASSLDGGAVGELFF. Written as DNA, the CDR3 is TGTGCCAGCAGCTTGGACGGGGGGGCGGTCGGGGAGCTGTTTTTT.

The rearrangement links TRBV5-6 to TRBJ2-7, with TRBD2 matching over 10 bases. The CDR3 contains 16 residues. The V gene end was trimmed by 0 bases and the J gene end by 3 bases; junction bases not matched to a gene: 6. CDR1 is SGHDT and CDR2 is YYEEEE in the germline V gene. The CDR3 loop reads CASSLVGGTSVYEQYF. The DNA for the CDR3 is TGTGCCAGCAGCTTGGTGGGGGGGACTAGCGTCTACGAGCAGTACTTC. The full variable domain, its missing parts supplied by reference TRBV5-6 and TRBJ2-7, is DAGVTQSPTHLIKTRGQQVTLRCSPKSGHDTVSWYQQALGQGPQFIFQYYEEEERQRGNFPDRFSGHQFPNYSSELNVNALLLGDSALYLCASSLVGGTSVYEQYFGPGTRLTVT.

This chain connects TRBV6-9 to TRBJ1-1, with 8 nucleotides matching TRBD1. V trimming: 4 bases; J trimming: 4 bases; junction bases outside the gene matches: 8. Germline V lookup: CDR1 MNHGY, CDR2 SVAAGI. This CDR3 is built from 15 residues. The CDR3 region is CASSSFDRGVTEAFF. CDR3 sequence (DNA): TGTGCCAGCAGTTCCTTCGACAGGGGAGTCACTGAAGCTTTCTTT.

In this sample, this clone turned up a few times. The chain combines TRBV5-5 with TRBJ1-5; D is uncertain. Germline lookup yields CDR1 SGHKS and CDR2 YYEKEE (reference sequence). V lost 2 bases and J lost 7, with 10 bases in between. There are 13 residues in the CDR3. DNA for the CDR3: TGTGCCAGCAGCTTTAGCGTTGGCCAGCCCCAGCATTTT. This codes for CASSFSVGQPQHF.

The gene calls are TRBV19 and TRBJ1-6; TRBD1 matches 9 bases. CDR1 LNHDA and CDR2 SQIVND come from the germline V gene (reference sequence). The ends lost 8 bases at V and 14 bases at J; junction bases unmatched: 16. The CDR3 has 15 residues. Here the CDR3 reads CASRITGGSSLALHF. As DNA, the CDR3 is TGTGCCAGTCGAATTACAGGGGGCTCGAGCTTAGCCCTCCACTTT.

The CDR3 region is CASSLAGTGGRETQYF. CDR3 nucleotide sequence: TGTGCCAGCAGCTTAGCGGGGACAGGGGGCAGGGAGACCCAGTACTTC. V usage is TRBV7-9 and J usage is TRBJ2-5; 12 nucleotides align to TRBD1. Germline-derived CDR1 and CDR2 are SEHNR and FQNEAQ (reference sequence). V lost 0 bases to trimming and J lost 5 bases; unmatched junction nucleotides: 4. This CDR3 region has 16 residues. The entire variable domain, with the rest obtained from reference TRBV7-9 and TRBJ2-5, is as follows: DTGVSQNPRHKITKRGQNVTFRCDPISEHNRLYWYRQTLGQGPEFLTYFQNEAQLEKSRLLSDRFSAERPKGSFSTLEIQRTEQGDSAMYLCASSLAGTGGRETQYFGPGTRLLVL.

The rearrangement uses TRBV19 and TRBJ2-5; TRBD1 is a possible D gene (6 bases). Germline CDR1 reads LNHDA; CDR2 reads SQIVND (reference sequence). This CDR3 is built from 13 residues. V dropped 2 bases and J dropped 5 bases, with 9 bases sitting between them. For the CDR3, the DNA is TGTGCCAGTAGTATAAACAGGGTGGAGACCCAGTACTTC. It yields the protein CASSINRVETQYF.

This clone was observed a few times. This chain uses TRBV11-1 with TRBJ1-2; D unresolved. Trimming pared 5 bases from V and 5 bases from J, leaving 21 bases between. The germline V gene encodes CDR1 SGHAT and CDR2 FQDESV (reference sequence). CDR3 length equals 16 residues. CDR3 in DNA: TGTGCCAGCAGCCTTACACCGGGAGGCGAGGCGTATGGCTACACCTTC. It translates to CASSLTPGGEAYGYTF.

The chain has TRBV13 and TRBJ2-1; 10 bases align to TRBD2. CDR3 length: 15 residues. Germline V gene data show CDR1 as PRHDT and CDR2 as FYEKMQ (reference sequence). The ends lost 8 bases at V and 5 bases at J; junction bases unmatched: 9. CDR3 DNA sequence: TGTGCCAGCTCTGAAGCGGGGGGGGTAAACAATGAGCAGTTCTTC. Protein product: CASSEAGGVNNEQFF.

The chain is built from TRBV19 and TRBJ1-2, with no clear D. Germline CDR1 is LNHDA and CDR2 is SQIVND (reference sequence). The CDR3 runs to 14 residues. V shed 7 bases and J shed 3 bases, with 15 bases lying between them. The CDR3 DNA is TGTGCCAGTACCAGCACCGGGAACGACTATGGCTACACCTTC. Translation: CASTSTGNDYGYTF.

This chain uses TRBV2 with TRBJ2-7, with 10 bases identical to TRBD1. V shed 2 bases, J shed 5 bases, and the junction held 6 bases outside the gene matches. Germline lookup yields CDR1 SNHLY and CDR2 FYNNEI. The CDR3 is made up of 15 amino acids. CDR3 nucleotide sequence: TGTGCCAGCAGTGAATGGGACAGGGGAAGGGACGAGCAGTACGTC. Residues: CASSEWDRGRDEQYV.

The chain links TRBV24-1 to TRBJ2-7; 7 bases agree with TRBD1. The CDR3 has 16 amino acids. Trimming at V came to 4 bases and at J to 6 bases, leaving 14 bases not matched to a gene. Germline assignment: CDR1 KGHDR and CDR2 SFDVKD. The CDR3 region is CATSDRQGNLISEQYF. The CDR3 DNA sequence: TGTGCCACCAGTGACCGACAGGGAAACCTAATCTCCGAGCAGTACTTC.

The V call is TRBV27, the J call TRBJ1-4; D uncertain. The CDR3 is 11 amino acids. Germline lookup yields CDR1 MNHEY and CDR2 SMNVEV (reference sequence). The V gene lost 6 bases and the J gene lost 8 bases, with 7 bases spanning the gap. The DNA of the CDR3 is TGTGCCAGCAGCAACTGGGAAAAACTGTTTTTT. Its translation: CASSNWEKLFF.

The V gene is TRBV28, the J gene TRBJ1-5; maybe TRBD1 (6 bases). V was shortened by 3 bases and J by 7 bases, with 10 bases between the two germline ends. The germline V gene has CDR1 MDHEN and CDR2 SYDVKM. CDR3 length: 13 amino acids. Written as DNA, the CDR3 is TGTGCCAGCAGTTTCTCCCAGGGGCAGCCCCAGCATTTT. Translating it yields CASSFSQGQPQHF.

The genes are TRBV6-1 and TRBJ1-6, with TRBD1 matching over 7 bases. CDR1 MNHNS and CDR2 SASEGT come from the germline V gene. This CDR3 is built from 16 residues. Germline trimming cut 4 bases from V and 4 bases from J; bases unmatched to any gene: 7. The CDR3 spells CASSAGQRQYNSPLHF. In DNA, the CDR3 is TGTGCCAGCAGTGCGGGACAGAGACAATATAATTCACCCCTCCACTTT.

The chain joins TRBV19 to TRBJ2-1; 7 bases fit TRBD2. V was clipped by 3 bases and J by 0 bases; unmatched bases: 8. This CDR3 has 17 residues. Looked up from germline, CDR1 is LNHDA and CDR2 is SQIVND (reference sequence). CDR3 nucleotides: TGTGCCAGTAGTATGGAGGCGGGGGTGCCCTCCTACAATGAGCAGTTCTTC. Its translation is CASSMEAGVPSYNEQFF.

The chain carries TRBV27 and TRBJ1-6; TRBD1 matches at 9 bases. Trimming took 6 bases from V and 9 from J; bases not matched to a gene: 18. Germline V gene data show CDR1 as MNHEY and CDR2 as SMNVEV (reference sequence). The CDR3 runs 18 residues. CDR3 sequence: CASSYLVLNRGPGSPLHF. CDR3 sequence (DNA): TGTGCCAGCAGCTATCTAGTTTTAAACAGGGGGCCGGGTTCACCCCTCCACTTT.

J is TRBJ1-4 and V is TRBV2; D uncertain. Germline-derived CDR1 and CDR2 are SNHLY and FYNNEI. This CDR3 region has 13 residues. The V and J ends lost 8 bases and 1 base respectively, with 8 bases between them. DNA of the CDR3: TGTGCCAGCCTCGGGGTAACTAATGAAAAACTGTTTTTT. Its protein product is CASLGVTNEKLFF.

This chain links TRBV7-9 with TRBJ1-6; D not resolved. CDR1 is SEHNR, CDR2 FQNEAQ, per germline (reference sequence). V dropped 5 bases and J dropped 10 bases, with 9 bases sitting between them. CDR3 size: 12 residues. CDR3 protein: CASSPPGSPLHF. DNA of the CDR3: TGTGCCAGCAGCCCCCCGGGGTCACCCCTCCACTTT. Variable domain in full (rest from reference TRBV7-9 and TRBJ1-6): DTGVSQNPRHKITKRGQNVTFRCDPISEHNRLYWYRQTLGQGPEFLTYFQNEAQLEKSRLLSDRFSAERPKGSFSTLEIQRTEQGDSAMYLCASSPPGSPLHFGNGTRLTVT.

The chain joins TRBV28 to TRBJ1-4; no firm D call. Deletions cut 6 bases from V and 2 bases from J, with 16 bases between. This CDR3 spans 16 amino acids. Germline V lookup: CDR1 MDHEN, CDR2 SYDVKM. CDR3 protein: CASRQKIPRTNEKLFF. The CDR3 DNA sequence: TGTGCCAGCAGACAGAAGATACCAAGGACTAATGAAAAACTGTTTTTT.

The genes are TRBV9 and TRBJ1-1, with 9 bases that match TRBD1. Germline loops: CDR1 SGDLS, CDR2 YYNGEE. The CDR3 spans 12 residues. Trimming cost V 7 bases and J 4 bases; bases outside gene matches: 2. CDR3 protein: CASGQGSTEAFF. The CDR3 DNA reads TGTGCCAGCGGACAGGGGAGCACTGAAGCTTTCTTT.

The chain couples TRBV6-4 to TRBJ1-2; 9 bases map to TRBD1. V trimming: 3 bases; J trimming: 5 bases; junction bases outside the gene matches: 4. The germline V gene encodes CDR1 MRHNA and CDR2 SNTAGT. The CDR3 covers 14 residues. The CDR3 DNA is TGTGCCAGCAGTGAAACAGGGGGCGCATATGGCTACACCTTC. It encodes CASSETGGAYGYTF.